A single sample is the source of the 6 T cell receptor beta chains below, sequenced in a study of identical twins. TCRdb re-called the 5' RACE reads through MiXCR, storing one row per CDR3 protein. There are around 480,000 distinct CDR3 sequences in the sample; about 14% occur only once, and roughly 0.56% lies in the top ten. These data also formed part of another study, on yellow fever vaccine responses in identical twins.

Sequencing used CD4+ T cells sorted from blood. The source of these receptors is a woman aged 18-29 years in good health.

This clonotype was picked up a small number of times. V is TRBV10-1 and J is TRBJ2-1; no clear D. V was trimmed by 0 bases and J by 10 bases, leaving 10 bases between them. There are 13 residues in the CDR3. Germline V CDR1 and CDR2: WNHNN, SYGVQD (reference sequence). The CDR3 region is CASSESFRPEQFF. The CDR3 DNA is TGCGCCAGCAGTGAGTCGTTTCGACCGGAGCAGTTCTTC.

This clonotype was observed once. Being one base from a much bigger clone, this may be a read error. No conserved phenylalanine or tryptophan ends this CDR3, so it is likely a read error. This sequence joins TRBV6-5 and TRBJ2-3; perhaps TRBD1 as D (5 bases). Germline CDR1 MNHEY, CDR2 SVGAGI. The CDR3 consists of 13 residues. The V and J ends lost 3 bases and 6 bases respectively, with 10 bases between them. The CDR3: CASSYRGGDTQYS. CDR3 nucleotide sequence: TGTGCCAGCAGTTATAGGGGTGGCGATACGCAGTATTCT.

This clonotype occurred a few times. The CDR3 DNA reads TGTGCCAGCAGCTTTAGCGGAGCCCCCCGCGATACGCAGTATTTT. As protein: CASSFSGAPRDTQYF. J is TRBJ2-3 and V is TRBV7-8; weak D call: TRBD2 (6 bases). Germline V gene data show CDR1 as SGHVS and CDR2 as FQNEAQ. CDR3 length: 15 residues. The V gene lost 3 bases and the J gene lost 6 bases, with 16 bases spanning the gap.

The gene calls are TRBV5-1 and TRBJ2-4; D is possibly TRBD1 or TRBD2 (5 bases each). The germline V and J ends were trimmed by 5 bases and 9 bases, with 18 bases remaining between them. From germline, CDR1 is SGHRS and CDR2 YFSETQ. The CDR3 spans 14 residues. This chain's CDR3 is CASRVGTAASIQYF. The CDR3 DNA reads TGCGCCAGCAGGGTGGGGACGGCAGCGAGCATTCAGTACTTC.

A few counts support this clonotype. CDR3 amino acids: CATSRWDSQETQYF. The CDR3 nucleotides read TGTGCCACCAGCAGATGGGACAGCCAAGAGACCCAGTACTTC. The rearrangement links TRBV15 to TRBJ2-5; TRBD1 aligns across 7 bases. Germline V CDR1 and CDR2: LNHNV, YYDKDF (reference sequence). The junction had 1 base not matched to a gene; V was cut back by 2 bases and J by 1 base. This CDR3 comprises 14 residues.

The gene calls are TRBV10-3 and TRBJ2-3, with 11 bases identical to TRBD2. The CDR3 loop spans 18 amino acids. Losses at the gene ends were 4 bases for V and 6 bases for J; bases not matched to a gene: 15. The germline gives CDR1 ENHRY, CDR2 SYGVKD. The CDR3 DNA sequence: TGTGCCATCAGTGCCTCCAAACTTAGCGGGGGGGCCGGGGATACGCAGTATTTT. Amino acid sequence: CAISASKLSGGAGDTQYF.